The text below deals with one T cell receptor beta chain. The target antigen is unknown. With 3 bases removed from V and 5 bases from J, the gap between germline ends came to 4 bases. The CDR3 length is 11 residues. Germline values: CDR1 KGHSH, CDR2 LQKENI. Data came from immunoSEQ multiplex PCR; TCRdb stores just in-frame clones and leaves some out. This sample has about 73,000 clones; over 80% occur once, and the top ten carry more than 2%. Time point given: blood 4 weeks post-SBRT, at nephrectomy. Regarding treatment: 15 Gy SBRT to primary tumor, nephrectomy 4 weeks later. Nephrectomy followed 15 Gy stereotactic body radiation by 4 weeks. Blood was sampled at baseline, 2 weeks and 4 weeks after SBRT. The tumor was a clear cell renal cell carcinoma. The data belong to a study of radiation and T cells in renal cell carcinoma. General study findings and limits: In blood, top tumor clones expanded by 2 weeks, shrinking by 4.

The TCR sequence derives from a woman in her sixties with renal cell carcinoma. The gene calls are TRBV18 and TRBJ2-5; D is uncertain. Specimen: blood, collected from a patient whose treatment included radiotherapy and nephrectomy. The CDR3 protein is CASSPSETQYF. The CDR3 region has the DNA TGTGCCAGCTCACCTTCTGAGACCCAGTACTTC.